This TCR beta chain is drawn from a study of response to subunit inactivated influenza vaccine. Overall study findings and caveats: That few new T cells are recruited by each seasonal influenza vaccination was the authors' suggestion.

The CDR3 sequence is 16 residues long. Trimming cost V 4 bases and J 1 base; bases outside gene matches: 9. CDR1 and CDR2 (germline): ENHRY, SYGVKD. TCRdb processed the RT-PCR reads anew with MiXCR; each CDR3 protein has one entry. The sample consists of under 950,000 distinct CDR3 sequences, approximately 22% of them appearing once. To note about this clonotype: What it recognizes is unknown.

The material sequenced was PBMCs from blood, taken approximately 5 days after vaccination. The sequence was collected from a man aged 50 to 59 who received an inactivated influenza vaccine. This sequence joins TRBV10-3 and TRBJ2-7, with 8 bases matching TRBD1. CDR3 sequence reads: CAISGSDRGGSYEQYF. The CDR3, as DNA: TGTGCCATCAGTGGATCCGACAGGGGAGGTTCCTACGAGCAGTACTTC.